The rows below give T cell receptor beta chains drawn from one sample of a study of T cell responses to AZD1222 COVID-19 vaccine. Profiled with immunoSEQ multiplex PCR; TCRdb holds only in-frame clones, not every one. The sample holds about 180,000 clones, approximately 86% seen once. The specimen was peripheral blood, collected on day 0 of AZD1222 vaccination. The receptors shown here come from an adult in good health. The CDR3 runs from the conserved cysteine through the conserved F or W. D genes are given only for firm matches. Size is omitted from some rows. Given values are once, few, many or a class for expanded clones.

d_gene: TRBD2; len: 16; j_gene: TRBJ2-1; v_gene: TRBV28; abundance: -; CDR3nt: TGTGCCAGCAGTACCCCCTTCAGCGGGGGGGCGGGTGAGCAGTTCTTC; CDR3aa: CASSTPFSGGAGEQFF
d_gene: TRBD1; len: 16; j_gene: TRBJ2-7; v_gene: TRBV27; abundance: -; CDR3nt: TGTGCCAGCAGTCCGTTACGGACAGGGGGGGCCTACGAGCAGTACTTC; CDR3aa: CASSPLRTGGAYEQYF
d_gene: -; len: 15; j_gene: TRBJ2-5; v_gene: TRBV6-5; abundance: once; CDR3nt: TGTGCCAGCAGTTACGGGGCTACCCAACAAGAGACCCAGTACTTC; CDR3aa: CASSYGATQQETQYF
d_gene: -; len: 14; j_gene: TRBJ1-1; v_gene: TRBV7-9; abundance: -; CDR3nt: TGTGCCAGCAGAACATCCCTTGTTAACAACGAAGCTTTCTTT; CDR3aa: CASRTSLVNNEAFF
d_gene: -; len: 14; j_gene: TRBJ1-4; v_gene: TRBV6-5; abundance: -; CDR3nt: TGTGCCAGCAGTCCCGGGAGGCCGAATGAAAAACTGTTTTTT; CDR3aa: CASSPGRPNEKLFF
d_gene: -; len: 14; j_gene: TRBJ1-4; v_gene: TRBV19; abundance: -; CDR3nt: TGTGCCAGTAGTACCCTCAGGGTATCCGAAAAACTGTTTTTT; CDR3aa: CASSTLRVSEKLFF
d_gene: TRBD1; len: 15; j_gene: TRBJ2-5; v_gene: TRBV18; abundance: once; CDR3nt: TGTGCCAGCTCACCAGGCAGGGGGTACCAAGAGACCCAGTACTTC; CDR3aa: CASSPGRGYQETQYF
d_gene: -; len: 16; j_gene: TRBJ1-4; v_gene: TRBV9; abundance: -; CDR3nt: TGTGCCAGCTCCGACTCGTTTGACAGGACTAATGAAAAACTGTTTTTT; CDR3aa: CASSDSFDRTNEKLFF
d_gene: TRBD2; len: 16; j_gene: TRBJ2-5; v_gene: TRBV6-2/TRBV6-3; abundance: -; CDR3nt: TGTGCCAGCAGTTTCACTCGGCGGGGGGTCCAAGAGACCCAGTACTTC; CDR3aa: CASSFTRRGVQETQYF
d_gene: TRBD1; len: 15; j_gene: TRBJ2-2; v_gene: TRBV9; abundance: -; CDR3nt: TGTGCCAGCAGCCCGCCGGGACAGGCGGTCGGGGAGCTGTTTTTT; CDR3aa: CASSPPGQAVGELFF
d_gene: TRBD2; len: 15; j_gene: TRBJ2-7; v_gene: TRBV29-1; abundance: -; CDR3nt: TGCAGCGTTGCCGTCGACGGGACGGGACTACGAGAGCAGTACTTC; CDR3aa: CSVAVDGTGLREQYF
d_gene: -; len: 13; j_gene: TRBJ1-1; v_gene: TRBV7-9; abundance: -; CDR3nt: TGTGCCAGCAGCCTCGGTGGGGGGACTGAAGCTTTCTTT; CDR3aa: CASSLGGGTEAFF
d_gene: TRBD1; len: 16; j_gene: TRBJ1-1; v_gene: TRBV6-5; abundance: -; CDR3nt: TGTGCCAGCAGTTACTCTCTGGACAGGGGGGGGACTGAAGCTTTCTTT; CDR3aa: CASSYSLDRGGTEAFF
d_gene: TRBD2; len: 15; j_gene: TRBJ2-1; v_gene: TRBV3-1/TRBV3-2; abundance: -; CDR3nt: TGTGCCAGCAGCCACAGCGGGGGGGCTGGTAATGAGCAGTTCTTC; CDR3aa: CASSHSGGAGNEQFF
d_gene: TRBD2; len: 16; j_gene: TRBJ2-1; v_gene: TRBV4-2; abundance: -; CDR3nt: TGTGCCAGCAGCCTCCTCAGCGGGGGGGCCGATAATGAGCAGTTCTTC; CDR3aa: CASSLLSGGADNEQFF
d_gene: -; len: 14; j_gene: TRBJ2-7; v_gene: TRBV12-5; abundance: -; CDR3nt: TGTGCTAGTGGCGCTAGGACCACCTCCTACGAGCAGTACTTC; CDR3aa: CASGARTTSYEQYF
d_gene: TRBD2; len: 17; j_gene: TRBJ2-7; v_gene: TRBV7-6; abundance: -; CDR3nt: TGTGCCAGCAGCTTGGAGCTAGGCGGGGGGGCCAGGTACGAGCAGTACTTC; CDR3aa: CASSLELGGGARYEQYF
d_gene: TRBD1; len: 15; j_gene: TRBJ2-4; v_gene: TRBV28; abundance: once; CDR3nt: TGTGCCAGCAGAAGCGAAGGGACAGGGGAAGACATTCAGTACTTC; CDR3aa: CASRSEGTGEDIQYF
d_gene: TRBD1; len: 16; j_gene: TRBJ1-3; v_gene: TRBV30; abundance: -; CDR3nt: TGTGCCTGGAGTGTCGGCCGACAGGGCCCTGGAAACACCATATATTTT; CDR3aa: CAWSVGRQGPGNTIYF
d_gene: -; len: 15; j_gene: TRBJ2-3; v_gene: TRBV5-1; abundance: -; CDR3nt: TGCGCCAGCAGCCGGACTGTTGGACCCACGGCTACGCAGTATTTT; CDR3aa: CASSRTVGPTATQYF